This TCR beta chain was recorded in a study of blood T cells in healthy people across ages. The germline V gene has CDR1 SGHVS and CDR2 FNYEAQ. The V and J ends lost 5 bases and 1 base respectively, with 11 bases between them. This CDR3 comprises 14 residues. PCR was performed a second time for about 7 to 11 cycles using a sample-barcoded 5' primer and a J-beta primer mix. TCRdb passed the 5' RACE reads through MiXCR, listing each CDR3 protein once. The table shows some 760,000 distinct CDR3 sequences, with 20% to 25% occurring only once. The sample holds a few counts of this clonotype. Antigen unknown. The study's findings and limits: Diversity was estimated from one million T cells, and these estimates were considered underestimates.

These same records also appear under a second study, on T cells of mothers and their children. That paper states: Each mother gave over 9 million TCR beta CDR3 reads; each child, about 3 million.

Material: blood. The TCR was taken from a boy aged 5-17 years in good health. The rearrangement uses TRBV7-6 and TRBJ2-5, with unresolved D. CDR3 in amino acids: CASSPVAIQETQYF. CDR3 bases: TGTGCCAGCAGCCCCGTGGCTATCCAAGAGACCCAGTACTTC.